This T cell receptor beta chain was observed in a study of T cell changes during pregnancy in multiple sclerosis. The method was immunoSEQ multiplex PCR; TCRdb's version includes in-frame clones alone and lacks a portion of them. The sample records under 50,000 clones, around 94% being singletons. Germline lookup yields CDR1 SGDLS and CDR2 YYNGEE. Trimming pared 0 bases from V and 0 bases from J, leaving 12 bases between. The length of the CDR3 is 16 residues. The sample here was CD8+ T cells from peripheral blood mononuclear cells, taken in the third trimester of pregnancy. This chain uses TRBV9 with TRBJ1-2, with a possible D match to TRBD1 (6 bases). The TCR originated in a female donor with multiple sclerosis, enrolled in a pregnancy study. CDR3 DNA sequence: TGTGCCAGCAGCGTAGGGGTGGGACAATCTAACTATGGCTACACCTTC. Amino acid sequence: CASSVGVGQSNYGYTF.